The present T cell receptor (beta chain) was sequenced within a study of T cells in narcolepsy. At the level of the study: Donors had narcolepsy type 1 or type 2, or were healthy controls. Study results and caveats: HCRT-specific and TRIB2-specific autoreactive clonotypes appeared among same-patient CSF and blood CD4+ clonotypes. No autoreactive T cell clone sequences appeared in some memory CD4+ repertoires. Autoreactive clonotypes reportedly recurred in blood of same and different patients, not controls.

Of note for this clone: Its matching antigen is unknown.

Measured with immunoSEQ multiplex PCR; TCRdb has only the in-frame clones, and not every one. The sample holds under 35,000 clones; around 90% are singletons and the top ten take around 1.2%. Sequenced sample: CD45RA- memory CD4+ T cells from PBMCs. This receptor was taken from a human donor with narcolepsy.

The CDR3 region is CASSPQGAGSEKLFF. The CDR3 DNA is TGTGCCAGCTCACCGCAGGGGGCTGGGAGTGAAAAACTGTTTTTT. J is TRBJ1-4 and V is TRBV18; 8 bases fit TRBD1. Germline V gene data show CDR1 as KGHSH and CDR2 as LQKENI. Losses at the gene ends were 3 bases for V and 7 bases for J; bases not matched to a gene: 7. This CDR3 comprises 15 residues.